This TCR beta chain derives from a study of shared clonotypes between healthy human individuals. Study observations and caveats: With few donors, the genetic and exposure-history diversity represented was limited.

All donors were healthy HIV-negative adults lacking recent acute infections or vaccinations. Assay runs were performed at deep level. Every immunoSEQ plate was one replicate of a subset's evenly spread DNA. Libraries were prepared by immunoSEQ multiplex PCR; TCRdb keeps only in-frame clonotypes and omits some of them. Counted here are roughly 530,000 clones, 90% to 96% occurring once; the ten biggest clones make up approximately 0.06%. The table lists this clone with a count of one. Its antigen is not identified. The specimen sequenced was naive CD4+ T cells sorted from blood. Subset given: CD45RA+ positively selected. The source of this sequence is a woman aged 25 to 39 in good health.

For the CDR3, the DNA is TGCGCCAGCAGCCCCGGGAACCATAACTATGGCTACACCTTC. It yields the protein CASSPGNHNYGYTF. The V and J genes are TRBV5-1 and TRBJ1-2; unclear D gene. V was cut by 4 bases and J by 1 base, with 11 bases left in between. CDR1 is SGHRS, CDR2 YFSETQ, per germline. The CDR3 totals 14 residues.